The T cell receptor beta chain described here comes from a study of Ad26.COV2.S vaccination and SARS-CoV-2 variants. Across the study: Ad26.COV2.S, an intramuscular injection, was given once or twice 56 days apart.

Stated treatment: roughly 18 received Ad26.COV2.S at low or high dose, single or two shots; about 5 received placebo; per-sample allocation not given. Sampling occurred on day 63 after the first vaccine or placebo injection. Wuhan-strain SARS-CoV-2 spike was expressed by the Ad26 vector that made up the vaccine. Assay used: immunoSEQ multiplex PCR; TCRdb lists only in-frame clones, some missing. This table holds 300,000 to 500,000 clones, more than 85% found once. Trimming took 3 bases from V and 0 from J, leaving 5 bases between them. CDR1 is KGHSH, CDR2 LQKENI, per germline. CDR3 length: 14 amino acids.

The sample consisted of peripheral blood, taken in a trial of Ad26.COV2.S vaccine versus placebo. This receptor was obtained from a person aged 18-65 years who received the Ad26.COV2.S COVID-19 vaccine or a placebo. This chain uses TRBV18 with TRBJ1-4; D not resolved. In DNA, the CDR3 is TGTGCCAGCTCACCGATCGCAACTAATGAAAAACTGTTTTTT. As protein: CASSPIATNEKLFF.